The source of this T cell receptor (beta chain) is a study of beta chain features in type 1 diabetes. The wider study: Across every sample, around 110,000,000 sorted cells were examined in total.

This CDR3 comprises 14 residues. CDR1 and CDR2 (germline): MNHEY, SVGAGI. V shed 4 bases and J shed 1 base, with 10 bases lying between them. All of the isolated RNA was reverse transcribed, so expressed TCRB transcripts were sequenced. Assay: immunoSEQ multiplex PCR; the TCRdb copy retains only in-frame clones and omits some. The sample consists of about 140,000 clones, about 12% of them appearing once. General study results and limits: Moderate yet significant TCRB CDR3 shortening was seen in Type 1 diabetes patients in all four CD4+ subsets. cDNA-based reads could over-represent cells with high TCR expression.

Sorted cells reached over 95% purity in every population. Notes on this clone: What it binds is not known.

The sequenced sample consisted of central memory CD4+ T cells from blood. The chain employs TRBV6-5 and TRBJ1-1, with a tentative D call TRBD1 (6 bases). This TCR was sampled from a young man with type 1 diabetes. The CDR3 nucleotides read TGTGCCAGCAGTTTAGGGGGAGGGAACACTGAAGCTTTCTTT. Its translation: CASSLGGGNTEAFF.